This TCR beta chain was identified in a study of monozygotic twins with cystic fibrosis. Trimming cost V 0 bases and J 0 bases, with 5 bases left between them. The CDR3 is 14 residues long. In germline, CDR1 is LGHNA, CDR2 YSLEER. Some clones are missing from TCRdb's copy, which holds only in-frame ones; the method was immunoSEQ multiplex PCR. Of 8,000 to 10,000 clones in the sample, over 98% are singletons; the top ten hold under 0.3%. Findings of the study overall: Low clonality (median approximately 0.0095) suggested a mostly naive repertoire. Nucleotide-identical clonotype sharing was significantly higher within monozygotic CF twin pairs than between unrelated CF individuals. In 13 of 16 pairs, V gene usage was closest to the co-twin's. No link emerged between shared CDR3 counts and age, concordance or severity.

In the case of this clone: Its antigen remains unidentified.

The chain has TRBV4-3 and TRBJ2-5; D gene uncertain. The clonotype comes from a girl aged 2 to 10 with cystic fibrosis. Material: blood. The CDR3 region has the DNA TGCGCCAGCAGCCAAGAAATGGACCAAGAGACCCAGTACTTC. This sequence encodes CASSQEMDQETQYF.